This TCR beta chain was captured by sequencing in a study of shared clonotypes between healthy human individuals. Study results and limitations: Non-shared clonotypes showed lower generation probabilities than clonotypes common to all four donors.

Adult Caucasians living in Nashville, Tennessee made up all of the donors. The germline V and J ends were trimmed by 4 bases and 6 bases, with 11 bases remaining between them. The CDR3 length is 14 residues. Germline V gene data show CDR1 as SGHRS and CDR2 as YFSETQ. To note about this clone: What it recognizes is unknown.

The protocol was immunoSEQ multiplex PCR, while the TCRdb copy is restricted to in-frame clones and leaves out a portion. Of approximately 2.4 million clones listed, about 94% are singletons. The sample taken for sequencing was naive CD4+ T cells sorted from blood. Subset noted: CD45RA+ positively selected. The source is a man between 18 and 35 years old in good health. J is TRBJ1-6 and V is TRBV5-1; weak D call: TRBD1 (5 bases). The CDR3 bases are TGCGCCAGCAGCCCCAGGAGGGGTAATTCACCCCTCCACTTT. Its protein is CASSPRRGNSPLHF.